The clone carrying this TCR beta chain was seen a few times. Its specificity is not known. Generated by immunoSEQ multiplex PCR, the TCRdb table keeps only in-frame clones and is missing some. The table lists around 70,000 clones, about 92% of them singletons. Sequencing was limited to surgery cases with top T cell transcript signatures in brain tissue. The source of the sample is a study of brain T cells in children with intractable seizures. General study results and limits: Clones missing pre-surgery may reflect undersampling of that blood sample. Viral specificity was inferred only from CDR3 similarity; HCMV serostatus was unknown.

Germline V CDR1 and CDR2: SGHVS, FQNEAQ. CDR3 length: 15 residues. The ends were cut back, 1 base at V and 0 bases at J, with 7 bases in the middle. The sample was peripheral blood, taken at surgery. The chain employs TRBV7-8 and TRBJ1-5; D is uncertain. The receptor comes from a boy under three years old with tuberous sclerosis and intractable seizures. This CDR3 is CASSLGGNSNQPQHF. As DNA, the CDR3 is TGTGCCAGCAGCTTAGGTGGGAATAGCAATCAGCCCCAGCATTTT.